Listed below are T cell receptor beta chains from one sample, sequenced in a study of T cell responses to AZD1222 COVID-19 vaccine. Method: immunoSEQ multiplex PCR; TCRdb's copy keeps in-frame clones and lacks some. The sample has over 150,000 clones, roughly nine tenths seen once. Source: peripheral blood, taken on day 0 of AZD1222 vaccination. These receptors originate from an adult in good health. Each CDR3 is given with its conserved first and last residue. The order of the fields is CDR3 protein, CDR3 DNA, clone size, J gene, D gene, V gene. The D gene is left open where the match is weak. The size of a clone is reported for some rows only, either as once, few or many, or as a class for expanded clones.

CASQKNTEAFF TGTGCCAGCCAGAAGAACACTGAAGCTTTCTTT NA TRBJ1-1 NA TRBV12-3/TRBV12-4
CASSSSSGGSSQPQHF TGTGCCAGCAGCTCAAGCTCTGGGGGGTCAAGTCAGCCCCAGCATTTT NA TRBJ1-5 NA TRBV2
CASSPEIAGGYANEQFF TGCGCCAGCAGCCCCGAAATAGCGGGGGGTTACGCCAATGAGCAGTTCTTC NA TRBJ2-1 TRBD2 TRBV5-1
CASSEFPGTGGEAFF TGCGCCAGCAGTGAATTCCCCGGGACAGGAGGTGAAGCTTTCTTT NA TRBJ1-1 TRBD1 TRBV10-2
CASSPLTGGAYEQYF TGTGCCAGCAGTCCCCTTACCGGGGGGGCCTACGAGCAGTACTTC once TRBJ2-7 TRBD2 TRBV27
CASSLGRDTEAFF TGTGCCAGCAGTCTAGGAAGGGACACTGAAGCTTTCTTT NA TRBJ1-1 NA TRBV27
CASSPRQGMKIFNYGYTF TGTGCCAGCAGCCCACGACAGGGAATGAAAATATTTAACTATGGCTACACCTTC NA TRBJ1-2 TRBD1 TRBV7-2
CASSHRGTYNEQFF TGTGCCAGCAGCCACAGGGGTACCTACAATGAGCAGTTCTTC NA TRBJ2-1 TRBD1 TRBV25-1
CASIKPGAADTQYF TGTGCCAGCATTAAACCAGGGGCGGCGGATACGCAGTATTTT NA TRBJ2-3 NA TRBV2
CASSLNQGAARGYTF TGTGCCAGCAGCTTAAACCAGGGGGCCGCCAGAGGCTACACCTTC NA TRBJ1-2 TRBD1 TRBV7-9
CASSWSPGAGETQYF TGTGCCAGCAGTTGGAGCCCGGGGGCTGGTGAGACCCAGTACTTC NA TRBJ2-5 NA TRBV28
CASSEEGSGAYEQYF TGTGCCAGCAGTGAAGAAGGTAGCGGAGCCTACGAGCAGTACTTC NA TRBJ2-7 NA TRBV6-1
CASSLSPNSYEQYF TGTGCCAGCAGCTTATCGCCTAACTCCTACGAGCAGTACTTC NA TRBJ2-7 NA TRBV7-3
CAISEWAGVGEKLFF TGTGCCATCAGTGAGTGGGCAGGGGTTGGTGAAAAACTGTTTTTT NA TRBJ1-4 NA TRBV10-3
CASSFGVNEAFF TGTGCCAGCAGCTTCGGAGTAAATGAAGCTTTCTTT once TRBJ1-1 NA TRBV7-2
CASSPTTWASKQYF TGTGCCAGCAGTCCCACTACCTGGGCTTCCAAGCAGTATTTT few TRBJ2-3 NA TRBV6-2/TRBV6-3
CASSLDGISGNTIYF TGCGCCAGCAGCTTGGACGGAATCTCTGGAAACACCATATATTTT NA TRBJ1-3 NA TRBV5-1
CASSGIMNTEAFF TGTGCCAGCAGCGGTATTATGAACACTGAAGCTTTCTTT NA TRBJ1-1 NA TRBV9
CSARQNGYTF TGCAGTGCTAGACAGAATGGCTACACCTTC NA TRBJ1-2 NA TRBV20-1
CSGTRGLGTEAFF TGCAGCGGGACCAGGGGCCTGGGCACTGAAGCTTTCTTT NA TRBJ1-1 NA TRBV29-1
CASSFRRTEAFF TGTGCCAGCAGCTTTCGTAGGACTGAAGCTTTCTTT NA TRBJ1-1 NA TRBV7-9
CSVTTNEKLFF TGCAGCGTTACGACTAATGAAAAACTGTTTTTT once TRBJ1-4 NA TRBV29-1
CASRPTGVHSPLHF TGTGCCAGCAGGCCCACAGGGGTGCATTCACCCCTCCACTTT NA TRBJ1-6 TRBD1 TRBV6-5
CAWSPGTALETQYF TGTGCCTGGAGTCCCGGGACGGCCCTCGAGACCCAGTACTTC NA TRBJ2-5 NA TRBV30
CASSRPRNTEAFF TGTGCCAGCTCCCGACCGCGGAACACTGAAGCTTTCTTT NA TRBJ1-1 NA TRBV18
CAISEGQAPPQHF TGTGCCATCAGTGAGGGACAGGCACCGCCCCAGCATTTT NA TRBJ1-5 TRBD1 TRBV10-3
CASNIGQGWDEKLFF TGCGCCAGCAACATAGGACAGGGGTGGGACGAAAAACTGTTTTTT NA TRBJ1-4 TRBD1 TRBV5-1
CASTEPRGANYGYTF TGTGCCAGTACCGAACCCAGGGGCGCTAACTATGGCTACACCTTC NA TRBJ1-2 NA TRBV19
CSVGRGGGVNTGELFF TGCAGCGTTGGTCGCGGCGGGGGGGTGAACACCGGGGAGCTGTTTTTT NA TRBJ2-2 TRBD2 TRBV29-1
CASSLAPRFSGTSGTLQYF TGCGCCAGCAGCTTGGCCCCCCGTTTTTCCGGGACTAGCGGAACCTTGCAGTACTTC NA TRBJ2-7 TRBD2 TRBV5-1
CASSLDLGNTQYF TGTGCCAGCAGCTTAGACCTTGGGAATACGCAGTATTTT NA TRBJ2-3 NA TRBV11-2
CSVDGTGSYNYGYTF TGCAGCGTTGATGGGACAGGGAGTTATAACTATGGCTACACCTTC NA TRBJ1-2 TRBD1 TRBV29-1
CASSQGVNEKLFF TGTGCCAGCTCACAGGGGGTTAATGAAAAACTGTTTTTT NA TRBJ1-4 NA TRBV18
CSAREHGYTF TGCAGTGCCCGAGAACATGGCTACACCTTC NA TRBJ1-2 NA TRBV20-1
CASSLASGASYNEQFF TGTGCCAGCAGTCTCGCCTCCGGGGCGTCCTACAATGAGCAGTTCTTC NA TRBJ2-1 NA TRBV27
CATSDSRLQETQYF TGTGCCACCAGTGATTCTAGATTACAAGAGACCCAGTACTTC NA TRBJ2-5 NA TRBV24-1
CASSLWLTGPVEAFF TGTGCCAGCAGCTTATGGCTGACAGGTCCGGTTGAAGCTTTCTTT NA TRBJ1-1 NA TRBV7-2
CASSSQGVQPQHF TGTGCCAGCAGTTCCCAGGGGGTCCAGCCCCAGCATTTT NA TRBJ1-5 TRBD1 TRBV2
CASSLPEGRSTGNTIYF TGCGCCAGCAGCCTTCCTGAGGGCAGGTCTACTGGAAACACCATATATTTT NA TRBJ1-3 NA TRBV5-1
CASSLDFDRAADTQYF TGTGCCAGCAGCTTAGATTTTGACAGGGCTGCAGATACGCAGTATTTT NA TRBJ2-3 TRBD1 TRBV11-2
CASSIMGQGAYGYTF TGTGCCAGTAGTATTATGGGACAGGGGGCCTATGGCTACACCTTC NA TRBJ1-2 TRBD1 TRBV19
CASSYVRVQQPQHF TGTGCCAGCAGCTACGTAAGGGTACAGCAGCCCCAGCATTTT NA TRBJ1-5 NA TRBV21-1
CASSRTVSGNTIYF TGCGCCAGCAGTCGGACGGTCTCTGGAAACACCATATATTTT NA TRBJ1-3 NA TRBV5-1
CATSSPQGGNEKLFF TGTGCCACCAGCAGCCCCCAGGGGGGTAATGAAAAACTGTTTTTT once TRBJ1-4 TRBD1 TRBV15
CASSLGQGRVDTEAFF TGCGCCAGCAGCTTGGGACAGGGGAGAGTAGACACTGAAGCTTTCTTT once TRBJ1-1 TRBD1 TRBV5-1
CASRRDRSYEQYF TGTGCCAGTCGCCGGGACCGATCCTACGAGCAGTACTTC NA TRBJ2-7 NA TRBV19
CASSQARTGRGGYTF TGCGCCAGCAGCCAAGCCCGGACAGGGCGTGGGGGCTACACCTTC once TRBJ1-2 TRBD1 TRBV4-3
CASGDSYNSPLHF TGTGCCAGTGGGGATAGCTATAATTCACCCCTCCACTTT once TRBJ1-6 NA TRBV19
CASSHVRAPGQVFVNIQYF TGTGCCAGCAGCCACGTTAGAGCCCCGGGACAGGTTTTTGTAAACATTCAGTACTTC NA TRBJ2-4 TRBD1 TRBV5-5
CASTPRAGIGEQYF TGTGCCAGTACCCCGCGGGCAGGGATCGGCGAGCAGTACTTC NA TRBJ2-7 NA TRBV19
CASSILAPRGRNGYTF NA NA TRBJ1-2 NA TRBV28
CASSTLTGAEDTQYF TGTGCCAGCAGTACTCTCACAGGGGCGGAGGATACGCAGTATTTT once TRBJ2-3 TRBD1 TRBV6-2/TRBV6-3
CASSFQWSYNEQFF TGTGCCAGCAGTTTCCAGTGGTCCTACAATGAGCAGTTCTTC few TRBJ2-1 NA TRBV27
CASSTAPGQWQPQHF TGTGCCAGTAGTACAGCACCGGGACAGTGGCAGCCCCAGCATTTT NA TRBJ1-5 TRBD1 TRBV19
CASSLAEGVGYTF TGTGCCAGCAGCTTGGCGGAAGGGGTCGGCTACACCTTC NA TRBJ1-2 NA TRBV5-4
CASSLVSGRGETQYF TGCGCCAGCAGCTTGGTGTCAGGACGTGGAGAGACCCAGTACTTC NA TRBJ2-5 NA TRBV5-1
CASSPTGQGLNTGELFF TGTGCCAGCTCACCAACGGGACAGGGGCTGAACACCGGGGAGCTGTTTTTT once TRBJ2-2 TRBD1 TRBV18
CASSEWGREDTEAFF TGTGCCAGCAGTGAATGGGGGCGCGAGGACACTGAAGCTTTCTTT NA TRBJ1-1 NA TRBV6-1
CASKLTGRDGYTF TGTGCCAGCAAGTTAACAGGGAGGGATGGCTACACCTTC NA TRBJ1-2 NA TRBV6-5
CASSQGYRELAGYTF TGTGCCAGCAGCCAAGGGTACAGGGAATTAGCCGGCTACACCTTC NA TRBJ1-2 NA TRBV14